This T cell receptor (beta chain) was captured by sequencing in a study of graft-versus-host responses after intestinal transplantation. About this clone itself: Its antigen remains unknown.

Assay used: immunoSEQ multiplex PCR; TCRdb lists only in-frame clones, some missing. The sample lists around 110,000 clones; 90% were seen once. The CDR3 totals 17 residues. From germline, CDR1 is SNHLY and CDR2 FYNNEI. The V end was cut by 1 base, the J end by 0 bases, with 15 bases between. The sequencing used unstimulated CD4+ T cells sorted from spleen or lymph node cells, collected before intestinal transplant. The sequence was obtained from a human donor who received an intestinal transplant. The chain links TRBV2 to TRBJ1-2; tentatively, D is TRBD1 (6 bases). The CDR3 region is CASSEGGGLRPNYGYTF. Written as DNA, the CDR3 is TGTGCCAGCAGTGAAGGGGGGGGCCTTCGACCTAACTATGGCTACACCTTC.